The 30 T cell receptor beta chains below were found in one sample sequenced in a study of cytomegalovirus exposure and HLA in healthy donors. With 60 Vbeta and 13 Jbeta primers, the PCR was carried out. Only in-frame clones appear in the TCRdb table, and some are missing; sequencing was by immunoSEQ multiplex PCR. The profile covers about 130,000 clones, with around 63% appearing a single time and about 1.5% taken by the ten largest. The sequencing sample was made of PBMCs. The receptors were sampled from a human donor in good health.

The rearrangement links TRBV2 to TRBJ1-2; no clear D. This CDR3 has 13 residues. Germline V gives CDR1 SNHLY, CDR2 FYNNEI. V was pared by 4 bases and J by 0 bases, with 6 bases between. Here the CDR3 DNA reads TGTGCCAGCAGTGGACTTACTAACTATGGCTACACCTTC. As protein: CASSGLTNYGYTF.

The rearrangement joins TRBV18 to TRBJ1-1, with 9 bases aligning to TRBD1. CDR3 length: 15 amino acids. Germline values: CDR1 KGHSH, CDR2 LQKENI. The V and J ends lost 4 bases and 4 bases, in that order; junction bases with no gene match: 7. The CDR3 nucleotides are TGTGCCAGCTCACAGGGACAGGGAGTGGGCACTGAAGCTTTCTTT. Its translation is CASSQGQGVGTEAFF.

This clone was seen a handful of times. This chain connects TRBV2 to TRBJ2-7; D is perhaps TRBD1 (6 bases). V was trimmed by 2 bases and J by 4 bases, leaving 12 bases between them. The germline V gene encodes CDR1 SNHLY and CDR2 FYNNEI. The CDR3 length is 14 residues. The CDR3 sequence is CASSESGTPYEQYF. In nucleotides, the CDR3 is TGTGCCAGCAGTGAATCCGGGACACCTTACGAGCAGTACTTC.

This sequence joins TRBV18 and TRBJ2-7; D may be TRBD2 (7 bases). From germline, CDR1 is KGHSH and CDR2 LQKENI. V was clipped by 0 bases and J by 2 bases, with 14 bases between them. CDR3 length: 16 residues. DNA of the CDR3: TGTGCCAGCTCACCACCGGGAGGAGGGGGGGCCTACGAGCAGTACTTC. It specifies CASSPPGGGGAYEQYF.

The rearrangement links TRBV6-1 to TRBJ2-3; D is possibly TRBD2 (6 bases). Trimming took 6 bases from V and 3 from J, leaving 10 bases between them. The CDR3 consists of 13 residues. Per the germline V gene, CDR1 is MNHNS and CDR2 is SASEGT. The CDR3 DNA reads TGTGCCAGCAGCCGACTAGTTACAGATACGCAGTATTTT. Translating gives CASSRLVTDTQYF.

The rearrangement links TRBV18 to TRBJ1-3, with a weak D call TRBD1 (6 bases). Trimming pared 6 bases from V and 3 bases from J, leaving 15 bases between. The V gene's germline CDR1 is KGHSH and CDR2 LQKENI. This CDR3 is 15 amino acids long. CDR3: CASSQRGSRGNTIYF. The CDR3 DNA is TGTGCCAGCTCGCAAAGGGGGTCCCGTGGAAACACCATATATTTT.

The gene calls are TRBV20-1 and TRBJ1-6; D gene uncertain. This CDR3 spans 11 amino acids. Trimming pared 6 bases from V and 14 bases from J, leaving 14 bases between. Germline CDR1 is DFQATT and CDR2 is SNEGSKA (reference sequence). The CDR3, as DNA: TGCAGTGCCTCGATACTAAAGGCCCTCCACTTT. Its protein is CSASILKALHF.

This clone appeared a single time. The chain employs TRBV7-6 and TRBJ2-1; no clear D. The CDR3 totals 12 residues. Germline CDR1 and CDR2: SGHVS and FNYEAQ. V was clipped by 5 bases and J by 3 bases, with 5 bases between them. The CDR3 nucleotides are TGTGCCAGCAGCCCAGACTACAATGAGCAGTTCTTC. Its protein is CASSPDYNEQFF. Combining the CDR3 with reference TRBV7-6 and TRBJ2-1 gives the whole variable domain GAGVSQSPRYKVTKRGQDVALRCDPISGHVSLYWYRQALGQGPEFLTYFNYEAQQDKSGLPNDRFSAERPEGSISTLTIQRTEQRDSAMYRCASSPDYNEQFFGPGTRLTVL.

This clone was seen only a few times. The chain links TRBV15 to TRBJ1-5; possibly TRBD1 for D (5 bases). Trimming stripped 6 bases from V and 5 bases from J, with 17 bases between. This CDR3 is built from 15 residues. Germline-derived CDR1 and CDR2 are LNHNV and YYDKDF (reference sequence). The CDR3 sequence is CATSIGTGAYQPQHF. In DNA, the CDR3 is TGTGCCACCAGTATCGGGACGGGAGCTTATCAGCCCCAGCATTTT.

The chain combines TRBV11-3 with TRBJ2-7; maybe TRBD1 (7 bases). From germline, CDR1 is SGHNT and CDR2 YENEEA. There are 13 residues in the CDR3. V lost 6 bases and J 7 bases, leaving 16 bases between the germline ends. CDR3: CASSFDRAGEQYF. The CDR3, as DNA: TGTGCCAGCAGTTTTGACAGGGCGGGGGAGCAGTACTTC. The full variable domain, its missing parts supplied by reference TRBV11-3 and TRBJ2-7, is EAGVVQSPRYKIIEKKQPVAFWCNPISGHNTLYWYLQNLGQGPELLIRYENEEAVDDSQLPKDRFSAERLKGVDSTLKIQPAELGDSAVYLCASSFDRAGEQYFGPGTRLTVT.

V and J are TRBV5-1 and TRBJ2-7; D is unclear. There are 14 residues in the CDR3. CDR1 is SGHRS and CDR2 is YFSETQ in the germline V gene. V lost 5 bases to trimming and J lost 4 bases, with 16 bases between them. CDR3 coding DNA: TGCGCCAGCAGTTCCACGGCAGGATGGTACGAGCAGTACTTC. Its translation: CASSSTAGWYEQYF.

The genes are TRBV5-4 and TRBJ2-5; D call uncertain. V was clipped by 1 base and J by 13 bases, with 20 bases between them. The CDR3 has 14 amino acids. Germline V gives CDR1 SGHNT, CDR2 YYREEE (reference sequence). CDR3 sequence reads: CASSLSETQVFGYF. CDR3 DNA sequence: TGTGCCAGCAGCTTGTCTGAAACTCAGGTATTCGGGTACTTC.

The genes are TRBV18 and TRBJ2-7; TRBD2 aligns across 11 bases. The J segment lost 0 bases and the V segment lost 1 base, leaving 14 bases of the junction unmatched. Germline CDR1 is KGHSH and CDR2 is LQKENI. This CDR3 is built from 20 residues. The CDR3, as DNA: TGTGCCAGCTCACCACGGACGTTACTAGCGGGAGACCTTAGCTCCTACGAGCAGTACTTC. Amino acids: CASSPRTLLAGDLSSYEQYF.

Concerning this clone: The junction differs from germline at one of its ends, possibly a read error. The V and J genes are TRBV7-8 and TRBJ1-1; D gene ambiguous. The CDR3 contains 13 residues. In germline, CDR1 is SGHVS, CDR2 FQNEAQ. CDR3 residues: CASSTNRNTKAFF. The DNA of the CDR3 is TGTGCCAGCAGCACTAACCGAAACACTAAAGCTTTCTTT. Full variable domain (outside the CDR3, taken from reference TRBV7-8 and TRBJ1-1): GAGVSQSPRYKVAKRGQDVALRCDPISGHVSLFWYQQALGQGPEFLTYFQNEAQLDKSGLPSDRFFAERPEGSVSTLKIQRTQQEDSAVYLCASSTNRNTKAFFGQGTRLTVV.

The chain employs TRBV6-5 and TRBJ1-4; 10 bases match TRBD1. Germline CDR1 MNHEY, CDR2 SVGAGI. The length of the CDR3 is 15 residues. The V and J ends lost 2 bases and 6 bases, in that order; junction bases with no gene match: 3. This chain's CDR3 is CASSYTDRGHEKLFF. CDR3 nucleotide sequence: TGTGCCAGCAGTTACACCGACAGGGGGCATGAAAAACTGTTTTTT.

The chain combines TRBV5-1 with TRBJ2-6; perhaps TRBD2 as D (6 bases). Per germline, CDR1 SGHRS and CDR2 YFSETQ. V lost 0 bases and J lost 2, with 9 bases in between. CDR3 length: 16 residues. CDR3 bases: TGCGCCAGCAGCTTGGAAGGAGGGCCTGGGGCCAACGTCCTGACTTTC. It encodes CASSLEGGPGANVLTF.

CDR3 sequence: CASSYPTSGSSYEQYF. Written as DNA, the CDR3 is TGTGCCAGCAGTTACCCAACTAGCGGGAGCTCCTACGAGCAGTACTTC. The chain carries TRBV6-5 and TRBJ2-7, with 11 bases matching TRBD2. This CDR3 is built from 16 residues. J gave up 0 bases and V 2 bases, and 3 bases lay outside the gene matches. Germline lookup yields CDR1 MNHEY and CDR2 SVGAGI.

The chain combines TRBV5-1 with TRBJ2-5; D remains unclear. Trimming cost V 2 bases and J 5 bases, with 7 bases left between them. From germline, CDR1 is SGHRS and CDR2 YFSETQ. This CDR3 contains 12 residues. This CDR3 reads CASSFIEETQYF. The CDR3 nucleotides read TGCGCCAGCAGCTTCATAGAGGAGACCCAGTACTTC.

The genes are TRBV6-1 and TRBJ2-7, with 7 bases fitting TRBD1. CDR1 MNHNS and CDR2 SASEGT come from the germline V gene. This CDR3 is built from 15 residues. V dropped 7 bases and J dropped 1; count of bases not matched to a gene: 10. CDR3 nucleotide sequence: TGTGCCAGCATTCAGACAGGGTCCCTTTCCTACGAGCAGTACTTC. Translation gives CASIQTGSLSYEQYF.

This chain connects TRBV27 to TRBJ2-2; 7 nucleotides align to TRBD2. Looked up from germline, CDR1 is MNHEY and CDR2 is SMNVEV (reference sequence). The CDR3 is 17 amino acids. Losses at the gene ends were 5 bases for V and 1 base for J; bases not matched to a gene: 10. This CDR3 is CASSRFPTSWNTGELFF. Here the CDR3 DNA reads TGTGCCAGCAGTAGATTCCCGACTAGCTGGAACACCGGGGAGCTGTTTTTT.

The chain is built from TRBV18 and TRBJ2-5; tentatively, D is TRBD2 (6 bases). Germline V gives CDR1 KGHSH, CDR2 LQKENI. Trimming took 5 bases from V and 2 from J, leaving 9 bases between them. The CDR3 totals 13 residues. DNA of the CDR3: TGTGCCAGCTCAATAGGGACTCAAGAGACCCAGTACTTC. It specifies CASSIGTQETQYF.

The chain couples TRBV2 to TRBJ2-5; 9 bases are shared with TRBD2. CDR1 and CDR2 (germline): SNHLY, FYNNEI. J lost 0 bases, V lost 4 bases, and 3 bases had no gene match. The CDR3 totals 15 residues. The CDR3 sequence is CASSGSGRHQETQYF. CDR3 sequence (DNA): TGTGCCAGCAGTGGAAGCGGGAGGCACCAAGAGACCCAGTACTTC.

This chain uses TRBV5-1 with TRBJ2-5, with D possibly being TRBD1 (6 bases). V was cut by 3 bases and J by 2 bases, with 14 bases left in between. The CDR3 has 15 amino acids. Germline V CDR1 and CDR2: SGHRS, YFSETQ. The CDR3: CASSSVPGQQETQYF. The CDR3 region has the DNA TGCGCCAGCAGCTCCGTCCCGGGACAACAAGAGACCCAGTACTTC.

The chain carries TRBV7-9 and TRBJ1-1; D is unclear. The CDR3 loop spans 13 amino acids. Germline V gives CDR1 SEHNR, CDR2 FQNEAQ (reference sequence). Trimming shortened V by 5 bases and J by 1 base, and 8 bases separated the two germline ends. CDR3 sequence reads: CASSVSSNTEAFF. In nucleotides, the CDR3 is TGTGCCAGCAGCGTCAGTTCGAACACTGAAGCTTTCTTT.

This chain joins TRBV19 and TRBJ2-1, with D possibly being TRBD2 (6 bases). Trimming removed 6 bases at V and 2 bases at J, with 14 bases between. The CDR3 extends over 15 amino acids. Per the germline V gene, CDR1 is LNHDA and CDR2 is SQIVND (reference sequence). The CDR3 DNA sequence: TGTGCCAGTAGCGTGACTAGGGAAGCCTACAATGAGCAGTTCTTC. Encoded protein: CASSVTREAYNEQFF.

The chain joins TRBV5-1 to TRBJ2-6, with D maybe TRBD2 (6 bases). Germline CDR1 SGHRS, CDR2 YFSETQ. Trimming shortened V by 1 base and J by 4 bases, and 9 bases separated the two germline ends. CDR3 length equals 15 residues. CDR3: CASSLWGEGANVLTF. In DNA form, the CDR3 reads TGCGCCAGCAGCTTGTGGGGGGAGGGGGCCAACGTCCTGACTTTC.

The chain carries TRBV28 and TRBJ1-2; 7 positions match TRBD1. CDR3 length: 14 residues. Germline V CDR1 and CDR2: MDHEN, SYDVKM. V was clipped by 5 bases and J by 5 bases; unmatched bases: 8. The CDR3: CASSGQGEGYGYTF. The CDR3 nucleotides read TGTGCCAGCAGTGGGCAGGGGGAAGGGTATGGCTACACCTTC.

The chain joins TRBV10-3 to TRBJ2-3; TRBD2 aligns across 9 bases. The germline gives CDR1 ENHRY, CDR2 SYGVKD. The CDR3 is made up of 14 amino acids. Trimming removed 7 bases from V and 4 bases from J; junction bases left unmatched: 6. The CDR3 spells CAINPGLASDTQYF. CDR3 nucleotides: TGTGCCATCAACCCGGGACTAGCTTCAGATACGCAGTATTTT.

This clone was counted between two and nine times. This chain links TRBV28 with TRBJ1-2; TRBD1 is a possible D gene (5 bases). V was clipped by 2 bases and J by 5 bases, with 6 bases between them. The CDR3 loop spans 12 amino acids. The germline V gene encodes CDR1 MDHEN and CDR2 SYDVKM. CDR3 loop: CASSLGGYGYTF. CDR3 in DNA: TGTGCCAGCAGTTTAGGGGGGTATGGCTACACCTTC.

This clone was seen a few times. The chain has TRBV27 and TRBJ2-7; D possibly corresponds to TRBD1 (6 bases). The germline V gene has CDR1 MNHEY and CDR2 SMNVEV (reference sequence). The CDR3 has 15 residues. Trimming took off 2 bases at V and 4 bases at J, with 15 bases between the two ends. CDR3 in amino acids: CASSLNQGPIYEQYF. The CDR3 DNA follows: TGTGCCAGCAGTTTAAATCAGGGGCCTATTTACGAGCAGTACTTC.